This TCR beta chain was found in a study of T-cell reconstitution after alpha-beta-depleted transplantation in children. The study, taken as a whole, reports: Elevated TCRbeta diversity at day 60 was traced, in some patients, to surviving recipient T cells and thymic progenitors. Expanded graft clones numbering several hundred reportedly gave rise to alpha-beta T cells about two months after transplant. T-cell counts and diversity were attributed mostly to newly produced T cells one year after transplant.

During its preparation, the TCRbeta library received unique molecular identifiers. MiXCR was run by TCRdb on the PCR reads, yielding one entry per CDR3 protein. The sample holds around 600,000 distinct CDR3 sequences; roughly 23% are singletons and the top ten take roughly 15%. This clonotype was seen once. Its specificity is not known. Unmatched junction bases numbered 6, after V lost 5 bases and J lost 2 bases. The CDR3 contains 16 residues. Here the sequenced sample was PBMCs, mostly from graft donor cells, taken 360 days after TCRalphabeta/CD19-depleted stem cell transplant. The chain uses TRBV12-3 or TRBV12-4 and TRBJ1-4; 9 bases are shared with TRBD1. This sequence was found in a boy in the first two years of life who had a stem cell transplant for acute myeloid leukemia, so the T cells may come from the graft donor. DNA for the CDR3: TGTGCCAGCAGTGCCTCCGACAGGGGGACTAATGAAAAACTGTTTTTT. It specifies CASSASDRGTNEKLFF.